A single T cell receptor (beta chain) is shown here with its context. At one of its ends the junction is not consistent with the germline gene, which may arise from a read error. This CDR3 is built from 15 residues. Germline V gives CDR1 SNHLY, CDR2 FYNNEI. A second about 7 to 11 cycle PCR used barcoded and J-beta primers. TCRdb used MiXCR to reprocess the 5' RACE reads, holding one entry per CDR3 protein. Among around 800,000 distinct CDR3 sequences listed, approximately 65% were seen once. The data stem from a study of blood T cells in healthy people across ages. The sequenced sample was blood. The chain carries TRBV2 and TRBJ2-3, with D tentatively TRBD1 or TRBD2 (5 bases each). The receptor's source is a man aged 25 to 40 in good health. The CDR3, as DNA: TGTGCCAGCAGTGGTCGAGGGGACCCCACAGATATGCAGTATTTT. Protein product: CASSGRGDPTDMQYF.